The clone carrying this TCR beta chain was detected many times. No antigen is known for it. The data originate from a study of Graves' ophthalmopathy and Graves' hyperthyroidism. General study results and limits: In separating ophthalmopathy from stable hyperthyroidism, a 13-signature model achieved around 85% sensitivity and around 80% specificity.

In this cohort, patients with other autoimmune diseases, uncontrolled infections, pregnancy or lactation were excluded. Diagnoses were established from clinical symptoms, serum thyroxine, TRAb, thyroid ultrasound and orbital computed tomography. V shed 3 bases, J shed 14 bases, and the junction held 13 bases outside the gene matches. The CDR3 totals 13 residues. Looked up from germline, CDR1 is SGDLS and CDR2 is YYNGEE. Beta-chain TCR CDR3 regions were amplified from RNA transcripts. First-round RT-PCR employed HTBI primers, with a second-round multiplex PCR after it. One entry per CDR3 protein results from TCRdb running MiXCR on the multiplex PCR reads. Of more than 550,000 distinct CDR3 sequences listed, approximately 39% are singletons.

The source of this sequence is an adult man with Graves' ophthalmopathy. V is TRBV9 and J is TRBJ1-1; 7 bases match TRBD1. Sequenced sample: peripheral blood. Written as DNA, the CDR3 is TGTGCCAGCAGCGCAGGGGGGGGACGGATGTTGTTCTTT. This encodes CASSAGGGRMLFF.